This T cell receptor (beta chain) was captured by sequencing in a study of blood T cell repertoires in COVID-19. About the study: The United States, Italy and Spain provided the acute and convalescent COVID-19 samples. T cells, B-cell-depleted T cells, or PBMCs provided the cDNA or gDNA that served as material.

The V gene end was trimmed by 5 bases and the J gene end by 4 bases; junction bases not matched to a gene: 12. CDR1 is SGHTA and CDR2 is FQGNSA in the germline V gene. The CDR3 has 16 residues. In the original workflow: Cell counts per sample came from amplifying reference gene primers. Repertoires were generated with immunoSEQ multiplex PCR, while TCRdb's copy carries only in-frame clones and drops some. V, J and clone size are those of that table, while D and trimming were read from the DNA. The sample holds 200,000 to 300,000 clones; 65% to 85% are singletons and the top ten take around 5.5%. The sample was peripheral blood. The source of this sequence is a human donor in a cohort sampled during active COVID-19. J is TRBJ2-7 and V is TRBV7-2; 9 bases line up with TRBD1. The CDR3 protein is CASSPGTGHVRYEQYF. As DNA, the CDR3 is TGTGCCAGCAGCCCAGGGACAGGGCATGTAAGGTACGAGCAGTACTTC. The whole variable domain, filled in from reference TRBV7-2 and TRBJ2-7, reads GAGVSQSPSNKVTEKGKDVELRCDPISGHTALYWYRQSLGQGLEFLIYFQGNSAPDKSGLPSDRFSAERTGGSVSTLTIQRTQQEDSAVYLCASSPGTGHVRYEQYFGPGTRLTVT.